The 5 T cell receptor beta chains presented below share a single source sample, sequenced in a study of robustness of blood B and T cell sequencing listed by TCRdb under 2018. TCRbeta repertoires were quantified from mRNA rather than genomic DNA, which captures expressed receptors. Receptors were amplified or captured by PCR. The sample was run on an Illumina MiSeq. cDNA was made using SMARTScribe reverse transcriptase and a 5' template-switch oligo that added a universal priming site. A 12-nucleotide random unique molecular identifier (UMI) was carried by the template-switch oligo, and each cDNA molecule was tagged with this UMI. TCRdb took the public reads, trimmed them with fastp at Q25, ran MiXCR for clone calling and kept in-frame beta chains. CDR3 protein duplicates are merged, each entry listing the most common genes and DNA. In all, the sample holds 1,800 or so distinct CDR3 sequences, and around half of those were seen once. About 36% of the sample is taken by the ten largest.

Sequencing was carried out using peripheral blood. The source of these receptors is a human donor in good health.

This rearrangement joins TRBV7-3 to TRBJ1-2; maybe TRBD1 (5 bases). V dropped 4 bases and J dropped 4 bases, with 19 bases sitting between them. This CDR3 is 16 amino acids long. CDR1 SGHTA and CDR2 FQGTGA come from the germline V gene. The CDR3 reads CASSSRVQGSSYGYTF. The DNA for the CDR3 is TGTGCCAGCAGCTCCAGGGTGCAGGGTAGTAGCTATGGCTACACCTTC.

This chain joins TRBV7-9 and TRBJ2-2, with 7 bases that match TRBD1. V shed 2 bases and J 5 bases; nucleotides not matched to a gene: 5. The CDR3 is 15 residues long. CDR1 SEHNR and CDR2 FQNEAQ come from the germline V gene (reference sequence). Here the CDR3 reads CASSLTGAGTGELFF. The CDR3 DNA follows: TGTGCCAGCAGCTTAACAGGGGCTGGAACCGGGGAGCTGTTTTTT.

This clonotype was observed a few times. This chain connects TRBV29-1 to TRBJ1-2; no clear D gene. Germline V lookup: CDR1 SQVTM, CDR2 ANQGSEA. The CDR3 totals 12 residues. The V gene lost 4 bases and the J gene lost 2 bases, with 8 bases spanning the gap. Here the CDR3 DNA reads TGCAGCGTTGGAGACCAGAACTATGGCTACACCTTC. As protein: CSVGDQNYGYTF.

The chain employs TRBV24-1 and TRBJ2-2, with D possibly TRBD1 on 7 matching bases. The CDR3 runs to 16 residues. Germline CDR1 and CDR2: KGHDR and SFDVKD. The V and J ends lost 3 bases and 3 bases respectively, with 13 bases between them. In nucleotides, the CDR3 is TGTGCCACCAGTGATCCGGGCAGGGGGGACACCGGGGAGCTGTTTTTT. Its translation is CATSDPGRGDTGELFF.

The J gene is TRBJ1-1, the V gene TRBV20-1; no reliable D call. This CDR3 has 13 amino acids. Per germline, CDR1 DFQATT and CDR2 SNEGSKA (reference sequence). V lost 4 bases, J lost 0 bases, and 9 bases lay in between. This CDR3 is CSAIGYLNTEAFF. Written as DNA, the CDR3 is TGCAGTGCTATCGGGTATTTGAACACTGAAGCTTTCTTT.